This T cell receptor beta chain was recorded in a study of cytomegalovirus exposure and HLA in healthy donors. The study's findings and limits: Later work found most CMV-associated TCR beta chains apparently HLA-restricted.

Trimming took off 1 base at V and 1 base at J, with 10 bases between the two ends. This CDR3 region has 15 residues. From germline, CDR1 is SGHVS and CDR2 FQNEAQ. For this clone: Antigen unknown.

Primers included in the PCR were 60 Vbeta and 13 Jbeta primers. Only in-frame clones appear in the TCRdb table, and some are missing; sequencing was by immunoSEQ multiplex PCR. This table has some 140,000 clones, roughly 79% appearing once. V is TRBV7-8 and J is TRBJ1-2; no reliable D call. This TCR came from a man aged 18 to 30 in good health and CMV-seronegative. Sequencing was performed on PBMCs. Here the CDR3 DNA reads TGTGCCAGCAGCTTAGGAGGCAGCAGTAACTATGGCTACACCTTC. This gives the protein CASSLGGSSNYGYTF.